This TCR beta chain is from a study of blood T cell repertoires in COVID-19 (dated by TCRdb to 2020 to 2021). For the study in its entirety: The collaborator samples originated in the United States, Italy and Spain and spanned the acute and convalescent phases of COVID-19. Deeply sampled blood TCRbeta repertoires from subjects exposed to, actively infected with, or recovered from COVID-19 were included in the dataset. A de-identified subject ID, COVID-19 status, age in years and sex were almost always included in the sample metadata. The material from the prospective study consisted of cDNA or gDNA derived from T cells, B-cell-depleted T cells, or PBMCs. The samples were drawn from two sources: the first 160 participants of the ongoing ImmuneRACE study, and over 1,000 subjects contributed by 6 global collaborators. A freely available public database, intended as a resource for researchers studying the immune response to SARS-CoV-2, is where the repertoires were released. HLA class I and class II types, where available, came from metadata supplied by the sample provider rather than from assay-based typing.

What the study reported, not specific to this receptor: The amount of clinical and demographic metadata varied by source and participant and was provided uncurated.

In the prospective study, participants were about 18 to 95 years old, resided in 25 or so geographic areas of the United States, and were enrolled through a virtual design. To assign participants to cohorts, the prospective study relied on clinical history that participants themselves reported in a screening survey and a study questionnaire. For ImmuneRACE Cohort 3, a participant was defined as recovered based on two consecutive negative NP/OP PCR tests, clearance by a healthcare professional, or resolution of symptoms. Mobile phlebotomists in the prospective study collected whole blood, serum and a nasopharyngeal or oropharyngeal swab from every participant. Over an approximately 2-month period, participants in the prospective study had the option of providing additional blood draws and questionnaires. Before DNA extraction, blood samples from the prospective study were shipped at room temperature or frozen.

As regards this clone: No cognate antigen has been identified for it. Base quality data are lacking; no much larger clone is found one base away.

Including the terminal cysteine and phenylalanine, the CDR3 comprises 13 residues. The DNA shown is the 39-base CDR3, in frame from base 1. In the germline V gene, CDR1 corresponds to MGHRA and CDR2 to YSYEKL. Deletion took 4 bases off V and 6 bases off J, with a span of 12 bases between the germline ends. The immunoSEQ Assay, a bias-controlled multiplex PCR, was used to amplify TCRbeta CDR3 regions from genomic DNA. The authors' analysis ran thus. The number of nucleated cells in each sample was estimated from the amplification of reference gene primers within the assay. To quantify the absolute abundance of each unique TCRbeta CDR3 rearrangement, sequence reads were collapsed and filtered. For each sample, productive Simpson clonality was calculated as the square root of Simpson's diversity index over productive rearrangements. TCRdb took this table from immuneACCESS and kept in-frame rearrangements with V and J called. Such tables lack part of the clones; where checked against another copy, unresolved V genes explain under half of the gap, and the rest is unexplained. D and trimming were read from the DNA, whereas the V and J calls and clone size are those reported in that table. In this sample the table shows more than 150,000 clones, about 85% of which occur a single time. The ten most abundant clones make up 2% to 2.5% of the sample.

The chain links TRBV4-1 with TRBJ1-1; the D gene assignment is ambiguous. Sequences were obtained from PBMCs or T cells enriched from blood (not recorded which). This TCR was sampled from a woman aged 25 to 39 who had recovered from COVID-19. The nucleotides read TGCGCCAGCAGCCCCAGAGCGGGCGCTGAAGCTTTCTTT. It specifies CASSPRAGAEAFF.